The clone carrying this T cell receptor beta chain was seen many times. The data stem from a study of regulatory T cells in long-lasting Graves disease. Time point specified: newly diagnosed GD, antithyroid drugs for less than 3 months. Following extraction of RNA from PBMCs, that RNA was used to make the TCR library. CDR3 size: 14 residues. V shed 6 bases, J shed 5 bases, and the junction held 4 bases outside the gene matches. Per germline, CDR1 MNHEY and CDR2 SMNVEV (reference sequence). Arm-PCR of CDR3 regions and iRepertoire HTBI primers were the basis on which TCR beta libraries were built. TCRdb analysed the multiplex PCR reads with MiXCR anew, one entry per CDR3 protein. This table has about 460,000 distinct CDR3 sequences, 14% appearing once. This same sample was also taken into another study, of T cells in Graves' hyperthyroidism and ophthalmopathy.

This specimen consisted of peripheral blood mononuclear cells (PBMCs), obtained at new diagnosis, from a patient treated with antithyroid drugs. The receptor was isolated from a woman in her fifties or sixties with Graves disease. V usage is TRBV27 and J usage is TRBJ2-7; 13 bases line up with TRBD2. CDR3 DNA: TGTGCCAGCAGCTGGACTAGCGGGAGCCACGAGCAGTACTTC. It translates to CASSWTSGSHEQYF.